Shown below are 8 T cell receptor beta chains from a single sample sequenced in a study of CD8+CD57+ T cells in acquired aplastic anemia. Investigators profiled TCR beta VDJ and CDR3 from genomic DNA template. TCRdb itself ran the reads through MiXCR, one entry per CDR3 protein. Altogether more than 100,000 distinct CDR3 sequences are present, about half being singletons, with the ten largest covering about 2.3%. The specimen was sorted CD4+, CD8+, or CD8+CD57+ T cells (not recorded which) from PBMCs. The receptors originated from a human donor in good health, serving as a control.

This clonotype was seen many times. J is TRBJ1-6 and V is TRBV11-2; tentatively, D is TRBD1 (6 bases). The V gene lost 4 bases and the J gene lost 8 bases, with 18 bases spanning the gap. The CDR3 covers 16 residues. Germline CDR1 reads SGHAT; CDR2 reads FQNNGV. The CDR3 here is CASSWRQAGADSPLHF. CDR3 bases: TGTGCCAGCAGCTGGAGGCAGGCAGGGGCGGATTCACCCCTCCACTTT. The full variable domain, in which reference TRBV11-2 and TRBJ1-6 provide the parts outside the CDR3, is EAGVAQSPRYKIIEKRQSVAFWCNPISGHATLYWYQQILGQGPKLLIQFQNNGVVDDSQLPKDRFSAERLKGVDSTLKIQPAKLEDSAVYLCASSWRQAGADSPLHFGNGTRLTVT.

This chain connects TRBV20-1 to TRBJ2-3; 9 positions agree with TRBD1. After removal of 0 bases from V and 0 bases from J, the junction contained 4 bases not matched to a gene. Germline V gene sequence: CDR1 DFQATT, CDR2 SNEGSKA (reference sequence). The CDR3 contains 16 residues. CDR3 loop: CSARDRDRASTDTQYF. Written as DNA, the CDR3 is TGCAGTGCTAGAGATCGGGACAGGGCAAGCACAGATACGCAGTATTTT.

This clonotype was counted many times. This sequence joins TRBV6-5 and TRBJ1-6, with D unresolved. Germline V gene sequence: CDR1 MNHEY, CDR2 SVGAGI. CDR3 length: 15 amino acids. V lost 4 bases to trimming and J lost 0 bases, with 7 bases between them. As DNA, the CDR3 is TGTGCCAGCAGTTCCAGGAGCTCCTATAATTCACCCCTCCACTTT. Its protein product is CASSSRSSYNSPLHF.

This clonotype was observed many times. This rearrangement joins TRBV11-2 to TRBJ2-3; a weak D match, TRBD2 (6 bases). The CDR3 spans 17 residues. CDR1 and CDR2 (germline): SGHAT, FQNNGV. Trimming left V 0 bases short and J 5 bases short, with 18 bases between. CDR3 DNA: TGTGCCAGCAGCTTAGACGGTAGTGCGGGGCTAGGAGATACGCAGTATTTT. Protein product: CASSLDGSAGLGDTQYF.

Concerning this clonotype itself: It is likely a read error, because the conserved phenylalanine at the end of the CDR3 is missing. It is unclear where the CDR3 begins or ends on the DNA, so no DNA is shown, and the CDR3 is as TCRdb lists it. This chain connects TRBV7-2 to TRBJ1-1. From germline, CDR1 is SGHTA and CDR2 FQGNSA. The CDR3 is 13 residues long, counting both termini. CDR3 amino acids: CASSLGTEGEALL.

The V call is TRBV11-2, the J call TRBJ1-2; 10 nucleotides align to TRBD1. The length of the CDR3 is 19 residues. V shed 0 bases, J shed 8 bases, and the junction held 18 bases outside the gene matches. In germline, CDR1 is SGHAT, CDR2 FQNNGV. The CDR3 loop is CASSLDLGPRTGGMIGYTF. The CDR3 region has the DNA TGTGCCAGCAGCTTAGACTTAGGCCCCCGGACAGGGGGAATGATCGGCTACACCTTC.

The V call is TRBV25-1, the J call TRBJ2-2; 9 bases map to TRBD2. The length of the CDR3 is 18 residues. V was clipped by 5 bases and J by 0 bases; unmatched bases: 10. CDR1 and CDR2 (germline): MGHDK, SYGVNS. CDR3 protein: CASSQGGSGRPNTGELFF. The DNA for the CDR3 is TGTGCCAGCAGTCAGGGGGGAAGCGGGAGGCCGAACACCGGGGAGCTGTTTTTT.

This clonotype was recorded a few times. A read error may account for a junction end that differs from germline. Here the CDR3 reads CASSLALAGYTGEPFF. DNA for the CDR3: TGTGCCAGCAGCTTGGCTCTAGCGGGGTACACCGGGGAGCCGTTTTTT. This sequence joins TRBV5-5 and TRBJ2-2; TRBD2 matches at 9 bases. The CDR3 is 16 amino acids. Germline V lookup: CDR1 SGHKS, CDR2 YYEKEE (reference sequence).